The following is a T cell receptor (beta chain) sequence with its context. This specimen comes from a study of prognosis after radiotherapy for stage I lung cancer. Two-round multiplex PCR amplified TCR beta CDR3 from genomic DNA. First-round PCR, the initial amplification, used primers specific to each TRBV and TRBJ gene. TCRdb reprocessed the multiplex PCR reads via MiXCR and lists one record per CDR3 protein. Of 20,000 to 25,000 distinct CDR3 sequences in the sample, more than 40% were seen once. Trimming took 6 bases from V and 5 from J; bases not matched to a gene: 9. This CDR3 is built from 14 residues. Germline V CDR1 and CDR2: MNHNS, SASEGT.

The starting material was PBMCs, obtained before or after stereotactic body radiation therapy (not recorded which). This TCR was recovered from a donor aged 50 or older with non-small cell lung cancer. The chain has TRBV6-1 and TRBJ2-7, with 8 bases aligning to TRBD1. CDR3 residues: CASSLGQGIDEQYF. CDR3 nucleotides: TGTGCCAGCAGCCTTGGACAGGGAATCGACGAGCAGTACTTC.